A single T cell receptor (beta chain) is shown here with its context. This clonotype was recorded many times. There is no known antigen for this receptor. No per-base quality is available; no much larger clone lies one base away. These data belong to a study of T cells in Graves' hyperthyroidism and ophthalmopathy (dated by TCRdb to the late 2010s). For context, the study as a whole: Peripheral blood was collected at initial diagnosis, before any treatment. The 100 or so discovery patients were randomly divided into training and test sets at a 7:3 ratio. Whether ophthalmopathy could be predicted prospectively was tested in an independent validation cohort made up of roughly 19 hyperthyroidism patients plus 17 patients who later progressed to ophthalmopathy. A discovery cohort of around 100 patients, about 40 with Graves' ophthalmopathy and 55 to 60 with stable Graves' hyperthyroidism, was used to find distinguishing TCR V-J signatures. According to the paper, TCR Vbeta CDR3 sequencing was carried out on roughly 130 peripheral blood samples, which came from under 50 ophthalmopathy, around 75 hyperthyroidism and some 17 progressor patients. In addition, the study compared T-cell repertoires in thyroid tissue and in blood from six Graves' hyperthyroidism patients. Following sampling, methimazole starting at 30 mg daily was given to hyperthyroidism patients, and high-dose intravenous methylprednisolone was given to ophthalmopathy patients.

Moderately to severely active disease, a Clinical Activity Score of at least 3, a NOSPECS grade of at least 4, and a duration under 3 months were present in ophthalmopathy patients. Patients with uncontrolled infections, other autoimmune diseases, pregnancy or lactation were excluded. Diagnoses relied on clinical symptoms, serum thyroxine and TRAb, thyroid ultrasound and orbital computed tomography. Ficoll-Paque density gradient centrifugation was used to isolate PBMCs from 8 to 10 ml of fresh peripheral blood. Total RNA was extracted using Trizol reagent, and RNA quality was assessed on an Agilent 2100 Bioanalyzer. Amplification of TCR beta CDR3 regions was carried out from RNA transcripts. For the first round of RT-PCR on the TCR CDR3, the HTBI primer set was used together with the Qiagen OneStep RT-PCR kit. A second multiplex PCR round built the libraries, followed by size selection and purification. Paired-end sequencing of the libraries was performed with 100 bp reads on an Illumina HiSeq2000. In the authors' own workflow: SOAPnuke was used to process the raw data, removing reads that contained adapters or uncalled bases, had a mean Phred below 15, or lacked an exact match to the constant primer or identifier. High-quality paired reads were merged with COPE v1.2.5, and unique nucleotide sequences were defined as clonotypes. MiTCR v1.1 was used to align the clonotypes against IMGT TRBV, TRBD and TRBJ reference segments. Analysis was restricted to V-J combinations with a frequency above 0.0001, which covered about 99% of repertoires. The TCS score was defined as the ratio of F50 (clonal expansion) to E x V (chaos), calculated using BLOSUM62-based TCRdist between CDR3 peptides within each V-J. Welch's t-statistics and random forest reduced 514 V-J features to 10 to 15, which were used in a naive Bayes classifier (R e1071). TCRdb applied fastp at Q25 and MiXCR to the public reads, then kept only in-frame beta chains. When rows share a CDR3 protein, they turn into one entry using the most common DNA and genes. The V and J calls follow TCRdb's processing rather than the paper's. Here the sample has some 370,000 distinct CDR3 sequences; over 11% occur a single time. The ten largest account for over 25% of the sample.

V gives up 3 bases and J gives up 6 bases, and the segment between their germline ends measures 6 bases. Taken from cysteine to phenylalanine, the CDR3 has 12 residues. CDR3 DNA is the only sequence kept; it has 36 bases, read in frame from the first base. The germline V gene supplies CDR1 KGHDR and CDR2 SFDVKD. Broad study findings and their caveats: Most expanded thyroid clonotypes (frequency above 0.001) were also detected in blood, suggesting blood repertoires may reflect thyroid immune responses. In cross-validation, a model built on a 13 V-J signature told ophthalmopathy apart from stable hyperthyroidism with roughly 87% sensitivity and about 81% specificity, and in testing the same model reached 80%/75%. In validation, the model predicted progression to ophthalmopathy a median of approximately 6.3 months before onset, with over 60% sensitivity and roughly 79% specificity. No statistical method was used to fix the sample size in advance, and group allocation was not hidden from the investigators.

The rearranged chain carries TRBV24-1 and TRBJ2-3; there is no confident call for the D gene. The sample comprised blood. This clonotype originated in a middle-aged man with Graves' ophthalmopathy. The DNA reads as follows: TGTGCCACCAGTGATCAGCCGGATACGCAGTATTTT. Its product reads: CATSDQPDTQYF.